This T cell receptor beta chain was observed in a study of blood T cell repertoires in COVID-19. Looking at the study overall: Acute and convalescent COVID-19 samples came from the United States, Italy and Spain. In each case, the material was cDNA or gDNA derived from T cells, B-cell-depleted T cells, or PBMCs.

This CDR3 has 12 residues. Between the trimmed V and J ends, which lost 2 bases and 9 bases, there was a span of 10 bases. CDR1 SEHNR and CDR2 FQNEAQ come from the germline V gene (reference sequence). Original methodology: Amplification of reference gene primers provided the estimated nucleated cell counts. Sequencing used immunoSEQ multiplex PCR; TCRdb keeps in-frame clones, though not all of them. V and J calls and clone size are those listed in that table; D and trimming were worked out from the DNA. This sample has 200,000 to 250,000 clones; roughly 86% occur once, and the top ten carry roughly 2.5%.

Specimen: peripheral blood. This chain joins TRBV7-9 and TRBJ1-1; no firm D call. The origin of this receptor is a woman aged 55 to 70 with acute or convalescent COVID-19. The CDR3 protein is CASSLRELKAFF. The CDR3 DNA is TGTGCCAGCAGCTTACGGGAGTTAAAAGCTTTCTTT. The complete variable domain, with remaining parts taken from reference TRBV7-9 and TRBJ1-1, reads DTGVSQNPRHKITKRGQNVTFRCDPISEHNRLYWYRQTLGQGPEFLTYFQNEAQLEKSRLLSDRFSAERPKGSFSTLEIQRTEQGDSAMYLCASSLRELKAFFGQGTRLTVV.